Below are 6 T cell receptor beta chains sequenced from a single sample in a study of blood T cell repertoires in COVID-19. TCRdb's copy holds only in-frame clones and misses some; the assay was immunoSEQ multiplex PCR. The table has fewer than 350,000 clones, around nine tenths seen once. The sequenced sample consisted of PBMCs or T cells enriched from blood (not recorded which). Receptors originate from a middle-aged woman who had recovered from COVID-19.

V and J are TRBV28 and TRBJ1-5, with a tentative D call TRBD1 (6 bases). Germline loops: CDR1 MDHEN, CDR2 SYDVKM. The CDR3 covers 12 residues. Trimming cost V 7 bases and J 6 bases, with 10 bases left between them. CDR3 nucleotide sequence: TGTGCCAGCACGGGGGGCGGTCAGCCCCAGCATTTT. The encoded protein is CASTGGGQPQHF.

The chain uses TRBV19 and TRBJ2-1, with 11 bases aligning to TRBD2. Germline values: CDR1 LNHDA, CDR2 SQIVND (reference sequence). The CDR3 covers 15 residues. V gave up 5 bases and J gave up 5 bases; unmatched junction bases: 5. CDR3 coding DNA: TGTGCCAGTAGTCAAACTAGCGGGGGCCACAATGAGCAGTTCTTC. Encoded protein: CASSQTSGGHNEQFF.

V and J are TRBV7-8 and TRBJ2-3, with TRBD2 matching 11 bases. CDR1 and CDR2 from the germline V gene are SGHVS and FQNEAQ. J was trimmed by 4 bases and V by 3 bases; bases with no gene match: 9. The CDR3 consists of 17 residues. The CDR3: CASSLGTSGWEADTQYF. For the CDR3, the DNA is TGTGCCAGCAGCTTGGGGACTAGCGGTTGGGAAGCAGATACGCAGTATTTT.

CDR3 amino acids: CASSYSSLRRSGNTIYF. CDR3 coding DNA: TGTGCCAGCAGTTACTCGAGCCTCCGGCGGTCCGGAAACACCATATATTTT. This rearrangement joins TRBV6-2 or TRBV6-3 to TRBJ1-3; D gene unclear. The length of the CDR3 is 17 residues. Trimming took 0 bases from V and 4 from J, leaving 16 bases between them. Looked up from germline, CDR1 is MNHEY and CDR2 is SVGEGT.

This clone came up once. This chain links TRBV5-1 with TRBJ1-6, with D possibly TRBD1 on 6 matching bases. Germline CDR1 reads SGHRS; CDR2 reads YFSETQ. V was pared by 0 bases and J by 10 bases, with 17 bases between. The CDR3 contains 16 residues. The CDR3 loop reads CASSLGPNRQDSPLHF. In DNA, the CDR3 is TGCGCCAGCAGCTTGGGCCCCAATCGACAGGACTCACCCCTCCACTTT.

A single count supports this clone. V usage is TRBV27 and J usage is TRBJ1-5, with D tentatively TRBD1 (5 bases). Deletions cut 4 bases from V and 5 bases from J, with 9 bases between. The CDR3 is made up of 13 amino acids. CDR1 is MNHEY, CDR2 SMNVEV, per germline (reference sequence). The CDR3 bases are TGTGCCAGCAGTTCCACAGGATATCAGCCCCAGCATTTT. It codes for CASSSTGYQPQHF.